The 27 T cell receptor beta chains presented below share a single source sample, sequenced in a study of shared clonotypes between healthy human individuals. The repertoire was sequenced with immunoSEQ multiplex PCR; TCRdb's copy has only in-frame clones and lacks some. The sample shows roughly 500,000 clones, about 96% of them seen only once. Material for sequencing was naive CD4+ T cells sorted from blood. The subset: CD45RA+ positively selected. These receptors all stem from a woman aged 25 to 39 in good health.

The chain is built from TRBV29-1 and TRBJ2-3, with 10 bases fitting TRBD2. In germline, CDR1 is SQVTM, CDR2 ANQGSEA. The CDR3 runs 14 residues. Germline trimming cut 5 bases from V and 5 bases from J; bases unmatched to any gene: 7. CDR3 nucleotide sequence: TGCAGCGTTCACCAGCGGGAGGGCCAAGATACGCAGTATTTT. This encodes CSVHQREGQDTQYF.

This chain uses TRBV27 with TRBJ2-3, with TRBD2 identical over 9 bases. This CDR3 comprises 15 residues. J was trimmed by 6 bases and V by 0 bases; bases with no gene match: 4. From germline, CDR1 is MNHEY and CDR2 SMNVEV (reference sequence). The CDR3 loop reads CASSLSGTSRDTQYF. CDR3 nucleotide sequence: TGTGCCAGCAGTTTATCGGGGACTAGCCGTGATACGCAGTATTTT.

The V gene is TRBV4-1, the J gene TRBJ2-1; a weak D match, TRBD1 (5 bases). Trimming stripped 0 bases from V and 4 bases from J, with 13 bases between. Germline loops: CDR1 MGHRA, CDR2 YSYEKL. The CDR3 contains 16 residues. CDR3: CASSQDLGQLYNEQFF. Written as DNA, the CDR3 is TGCGCCAGCAGCCAAGATTTAGGACAATTATACAATGAGCAGTTCTTC.

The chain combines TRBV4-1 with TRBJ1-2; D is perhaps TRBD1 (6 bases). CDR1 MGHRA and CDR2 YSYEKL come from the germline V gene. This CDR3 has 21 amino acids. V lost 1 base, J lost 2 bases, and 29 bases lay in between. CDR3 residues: CASSQGQAGARRTPGNYGYTF. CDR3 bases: TGCGCCAGCAGCCAAGGACAAGCGGGGGCCCGACGGACCCCGGGAAACTATGGCTACACCTTC.

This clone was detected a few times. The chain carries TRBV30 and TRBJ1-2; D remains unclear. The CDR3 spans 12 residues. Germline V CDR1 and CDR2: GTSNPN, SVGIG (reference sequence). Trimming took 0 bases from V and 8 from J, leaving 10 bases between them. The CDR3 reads CAWSVQVVGYTF. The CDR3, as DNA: TGTGCCTGGAGTGTACAAGTGGTGGGCTACACCTTC. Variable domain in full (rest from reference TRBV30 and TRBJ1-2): SQTIHQWPATLVQPVGSPLSLECTVEGTSNPNLYWYRQAAGRGLQLLFYSVGIGQISSEVPQNLSASRPQDRQFILSSKKLLLSDSGFYLCAWSVQVVGYTFGSGTRLTVV.

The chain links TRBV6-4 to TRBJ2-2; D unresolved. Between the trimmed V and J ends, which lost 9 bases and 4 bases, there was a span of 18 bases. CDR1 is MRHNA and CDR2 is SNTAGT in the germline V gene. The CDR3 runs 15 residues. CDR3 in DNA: TGTGCCAGTCGGACGGACCCCGAGATCACCGGGGAGCTGTTTTTT. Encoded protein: CASRTDPEITGELFF.

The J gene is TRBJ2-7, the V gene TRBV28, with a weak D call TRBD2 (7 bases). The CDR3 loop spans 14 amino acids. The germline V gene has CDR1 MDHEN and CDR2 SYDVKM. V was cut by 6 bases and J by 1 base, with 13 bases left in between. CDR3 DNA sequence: TGTGCCAGCAGCCCCAGCGGGACATCCTACGAGCAGTACTTC. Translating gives CASSPSGTSYEQYF.

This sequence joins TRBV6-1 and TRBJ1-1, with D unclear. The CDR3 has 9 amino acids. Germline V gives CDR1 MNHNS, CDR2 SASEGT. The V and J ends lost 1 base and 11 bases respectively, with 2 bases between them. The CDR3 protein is CASSEVAFF. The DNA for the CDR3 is TGTGCCAGCAGTGAAGTGGCTTTCTTT.

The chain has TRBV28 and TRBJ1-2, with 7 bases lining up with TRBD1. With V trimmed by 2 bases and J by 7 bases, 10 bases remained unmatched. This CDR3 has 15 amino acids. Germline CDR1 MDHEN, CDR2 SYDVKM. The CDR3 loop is CASSLRYRGFRGYTF. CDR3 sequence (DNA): TGTGCCAGCAGTTTAAGGTACAGGGGCTTCCGTGGCTACACCTTC.

The CDR3, as DNA: TGTGCCAGTAGTACGGGAGCTAGCGGCTCCTACGAGCAGTACTTC. The encoded protein is CASSTGASGSYEQYF. The chain has TRBV19 and TRBJ2-7; 7 bases are a match to TRBD2. Per the germline V gene, CDR1 is LNHDA and CDR2 is SQIVND (reference sequence). The CDR3 covers 15 residues. The V segment lost 4 bases and the J segment 0 bases; nucleotides outside the gene matches: 6.

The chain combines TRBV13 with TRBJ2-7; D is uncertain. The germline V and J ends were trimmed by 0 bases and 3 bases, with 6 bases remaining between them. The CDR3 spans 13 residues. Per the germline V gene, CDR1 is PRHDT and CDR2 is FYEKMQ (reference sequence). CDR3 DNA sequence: TGTGCCAGCAGCTTAGGTGCCGTCTACGAGCAGTACTTC. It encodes CASSLGAVYEQYF.

CDR3 protein: CASSPGGETQYF. CDR3 DNA: TGTGCCAGCAGCCCCGGTGGGGAGACCCAGTACTTC. The chain has TRBV2 and TRBJ2-5, with D hard to call. This CDR3 is built from 12 residues. Trimming took off 6 bases at V and 5 bases at J, with 10 bases between the two ends. Germline CDR1 and CDR2: SNHLY and FYNNEI.

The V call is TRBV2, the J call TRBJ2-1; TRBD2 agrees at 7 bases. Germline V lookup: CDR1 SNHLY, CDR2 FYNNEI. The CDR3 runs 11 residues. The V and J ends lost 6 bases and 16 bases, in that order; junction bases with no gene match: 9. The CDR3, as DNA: TGTGCCAGCAGACGGCAGGGACTACTATTCTTC. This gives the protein CASRRQGLLFF.

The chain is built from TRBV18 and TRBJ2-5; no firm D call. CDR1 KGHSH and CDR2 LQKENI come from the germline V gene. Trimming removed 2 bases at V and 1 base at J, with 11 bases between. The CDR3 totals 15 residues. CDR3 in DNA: TGTGCCAGCTCACCAAATTCCCAACTCCAAGAGACCCAGTACTTC. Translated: CASSPNSQLQETQYF. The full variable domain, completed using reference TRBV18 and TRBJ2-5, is NAGVMQNPRHLVRRRGQEARLRCSPMKGHSHVYWYRQLPEEGLKFMVYLQKENIIDESGMPKERFSAEFPKEGPSILRIQQVVRGDSAAYFCASSPNSQLQETQYFGPGTRLLVL.

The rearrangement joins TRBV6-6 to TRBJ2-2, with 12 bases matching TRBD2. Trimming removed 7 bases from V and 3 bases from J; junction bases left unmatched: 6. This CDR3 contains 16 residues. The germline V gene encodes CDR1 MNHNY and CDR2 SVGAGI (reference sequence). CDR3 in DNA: TGTGCCAGCACTATAGGGACTAGCGGGTACACCGGGGAGCTGTTTTTT. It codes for CASTIGTSGYTGELFF.

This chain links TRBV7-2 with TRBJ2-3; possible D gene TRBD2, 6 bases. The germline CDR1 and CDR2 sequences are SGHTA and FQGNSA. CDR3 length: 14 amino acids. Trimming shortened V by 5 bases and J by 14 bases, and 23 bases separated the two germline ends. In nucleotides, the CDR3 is TGTGCCAGCAGCCTTGACGGGGGAACGGGGGTCAGGTATTTT. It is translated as CASSLDGGTGVRYF.

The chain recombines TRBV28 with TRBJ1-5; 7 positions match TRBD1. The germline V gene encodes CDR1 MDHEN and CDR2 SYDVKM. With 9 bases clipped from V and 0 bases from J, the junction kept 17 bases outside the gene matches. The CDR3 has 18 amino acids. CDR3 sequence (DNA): TGTGCCAGTACTAGAGACCCGGAGGGGGCCTATAGCAATCAGCCCCAGCATTTT. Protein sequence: CASTRDPEGAYSNQPQHF.

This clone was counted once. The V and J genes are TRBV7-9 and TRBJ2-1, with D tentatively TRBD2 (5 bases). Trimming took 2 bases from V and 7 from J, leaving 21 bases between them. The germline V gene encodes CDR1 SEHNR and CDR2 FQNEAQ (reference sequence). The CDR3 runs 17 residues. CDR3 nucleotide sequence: TGTGCCAGCAGCTTACGGGAAAGGACTCGGTTTGATAATGAGCAGTTCTTC. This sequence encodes CASSLRERTRFDNEQFF.

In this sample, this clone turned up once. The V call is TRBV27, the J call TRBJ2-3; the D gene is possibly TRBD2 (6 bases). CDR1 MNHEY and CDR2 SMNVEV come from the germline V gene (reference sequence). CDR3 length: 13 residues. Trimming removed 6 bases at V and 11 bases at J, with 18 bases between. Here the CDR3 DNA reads TGTGCCAGCAGGGGGACTGCCACAGTGTTGCAGTATTTT. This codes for CASRGTATVLQYF.

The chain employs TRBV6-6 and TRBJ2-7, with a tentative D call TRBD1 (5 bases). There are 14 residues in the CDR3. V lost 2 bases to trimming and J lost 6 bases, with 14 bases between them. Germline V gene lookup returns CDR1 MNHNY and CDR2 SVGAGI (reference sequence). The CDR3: CASSYRAGSAEQYF. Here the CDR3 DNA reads TGTGCCAGCAGTTACAGGGCAGGGTCAGCCGAGCAGTACTTC.

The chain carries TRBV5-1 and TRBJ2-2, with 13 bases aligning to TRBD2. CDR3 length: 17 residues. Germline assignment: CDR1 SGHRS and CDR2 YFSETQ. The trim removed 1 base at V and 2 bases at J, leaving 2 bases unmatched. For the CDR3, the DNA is TGCGCCAGCAGCTTGACTAGCGGGAGGGCCAACACCGGGGAGCTGTTTTTT. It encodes CASSLTSGRANTGELFF. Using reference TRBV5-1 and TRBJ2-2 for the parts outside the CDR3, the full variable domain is KAGVTQTPRYLIKTRGQQVTLSCSPISGHRSVSWYQQTPGQGLQFLFEYFSETQRNKGNFPGRFSGRQFSNSRSEMNVSTLELGDSALYLCASSLTSGRANTGELFFGEGSRLTVL.

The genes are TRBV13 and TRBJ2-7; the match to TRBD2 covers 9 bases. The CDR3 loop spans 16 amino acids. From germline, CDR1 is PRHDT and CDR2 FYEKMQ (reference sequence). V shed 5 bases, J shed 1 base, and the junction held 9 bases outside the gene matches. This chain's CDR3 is CASSPDRTSASYEQYF. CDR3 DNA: TGTGCCAGCAGCCCCGATCGGACTAGCGCTTCCTACGAGCAGTACTTC.

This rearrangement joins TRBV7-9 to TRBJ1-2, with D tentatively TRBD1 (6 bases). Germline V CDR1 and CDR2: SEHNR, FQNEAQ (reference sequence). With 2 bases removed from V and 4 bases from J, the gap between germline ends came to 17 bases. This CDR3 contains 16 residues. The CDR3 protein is CASSLSSARGGYGYTF. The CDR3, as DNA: TGTGCCAGCAGCTTAAGCTCCGCCAGGGGTGGCTATGGCTACACCTTC. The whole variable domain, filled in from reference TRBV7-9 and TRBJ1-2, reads DTGVSQNPRHKITKRGQNVTFRCDPISEHNRLYWYRQTLGQGPEFLTYFQNEAQLEKSRLLSDRFSAERPKGSFSTLEIQRTEQGDSAMYLCASSLSSARGGYGYTFGSGTRLTVV.

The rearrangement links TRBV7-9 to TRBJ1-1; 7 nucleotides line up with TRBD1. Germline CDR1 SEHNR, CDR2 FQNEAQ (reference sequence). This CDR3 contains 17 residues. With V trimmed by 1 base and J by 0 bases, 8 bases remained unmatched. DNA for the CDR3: TGTGCCAGCAGCTTAGTCCTATTCGACAGGGTGAACACTGAAGCTTTCTTT. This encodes CASSLVLFDRVNTEAFF.

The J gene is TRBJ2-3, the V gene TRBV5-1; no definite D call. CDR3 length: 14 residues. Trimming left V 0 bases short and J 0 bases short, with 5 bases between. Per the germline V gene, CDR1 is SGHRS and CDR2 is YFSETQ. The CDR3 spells CASSLARSTDTQYF. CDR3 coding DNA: TGCGCCAGCAGCTTGGCCCGAAGCACAGATACGCAGTATTTT.

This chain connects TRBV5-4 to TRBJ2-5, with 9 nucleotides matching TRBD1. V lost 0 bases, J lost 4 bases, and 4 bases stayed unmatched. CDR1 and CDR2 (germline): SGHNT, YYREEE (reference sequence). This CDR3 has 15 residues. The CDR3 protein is CASSLVGTGIETQYF. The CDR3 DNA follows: TGTGCCAGCAGCTTGGTTGGGACAGGGATAGAGACCCAGTACTTC.

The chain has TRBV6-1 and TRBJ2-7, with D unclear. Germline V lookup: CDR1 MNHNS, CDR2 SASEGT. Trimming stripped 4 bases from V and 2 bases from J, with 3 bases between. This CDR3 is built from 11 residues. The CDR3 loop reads CASSVPYEQYF. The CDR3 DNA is TGTGCCAGCAGTGTCCCCTACGAGCAGTACTTC.